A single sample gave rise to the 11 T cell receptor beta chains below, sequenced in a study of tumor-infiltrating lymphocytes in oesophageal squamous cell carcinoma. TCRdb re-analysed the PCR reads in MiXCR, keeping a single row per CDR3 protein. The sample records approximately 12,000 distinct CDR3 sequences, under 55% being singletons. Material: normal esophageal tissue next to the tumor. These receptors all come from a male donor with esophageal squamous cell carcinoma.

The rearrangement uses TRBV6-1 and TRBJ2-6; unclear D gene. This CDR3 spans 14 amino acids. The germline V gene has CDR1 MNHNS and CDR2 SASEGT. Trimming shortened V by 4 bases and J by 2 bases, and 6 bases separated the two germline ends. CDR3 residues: CASSGAAGANVLTF. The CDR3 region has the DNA TGTGCCAGCAGTGGTGCAGCTGGGGCCAACGTCCTGACTTTC.

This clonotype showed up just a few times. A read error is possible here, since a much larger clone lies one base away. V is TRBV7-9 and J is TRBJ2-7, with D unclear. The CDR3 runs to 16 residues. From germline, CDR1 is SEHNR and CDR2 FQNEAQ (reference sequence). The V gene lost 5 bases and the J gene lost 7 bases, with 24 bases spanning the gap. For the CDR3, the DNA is TGTGCCAGCAGCCGCCTAGGGCAGCTGACCTACAATGAGCAGTACTTC. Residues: CASSRLGQLTYNEQYF.

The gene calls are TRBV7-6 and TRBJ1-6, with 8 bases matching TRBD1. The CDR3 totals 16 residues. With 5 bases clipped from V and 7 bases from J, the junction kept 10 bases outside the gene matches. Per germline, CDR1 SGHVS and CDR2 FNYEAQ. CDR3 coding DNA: TGTGCCAGCAGCACCGGGACAGGCCTTGGGAATTCACCCCTCCACTTT. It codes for CASSTGTGLGNSPLHF.

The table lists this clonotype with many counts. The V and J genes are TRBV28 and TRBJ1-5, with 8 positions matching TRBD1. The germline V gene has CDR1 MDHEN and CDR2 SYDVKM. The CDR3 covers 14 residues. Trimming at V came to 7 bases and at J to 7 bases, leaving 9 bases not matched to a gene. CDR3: CASIAAGGGQPQHF. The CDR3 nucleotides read TGTGCCAGCATAGCAGCAGGGGGCGGCCAGCCCCAGCATTTT.

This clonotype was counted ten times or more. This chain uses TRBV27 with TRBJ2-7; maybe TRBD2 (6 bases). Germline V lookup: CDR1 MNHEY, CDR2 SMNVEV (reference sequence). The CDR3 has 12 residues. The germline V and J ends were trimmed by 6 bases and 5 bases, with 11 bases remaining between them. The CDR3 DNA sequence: TGTGCCAGCAGGATGGGGGAGGACGAGCAGTACTTC. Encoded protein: CASRMGEDEQYF.

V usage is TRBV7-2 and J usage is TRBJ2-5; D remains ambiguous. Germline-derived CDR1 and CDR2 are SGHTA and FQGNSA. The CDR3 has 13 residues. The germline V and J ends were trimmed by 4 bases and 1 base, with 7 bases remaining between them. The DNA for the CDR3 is TGTGCCAGCAGCTCAATGCCCCAAGAGACCCAGTACTTC. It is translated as CASSSMPQETQYF. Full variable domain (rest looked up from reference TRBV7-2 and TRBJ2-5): GAGVSQSPSNKVTEKGKDVELRCDPISGHTALYWYRQSLGQGLEFLIYFQGNSAPDKSGLPSDRFSAERTGGSVSTLTIQRTQQEDSAVYLCASSSMPQETQYFGPGTRLLVL.

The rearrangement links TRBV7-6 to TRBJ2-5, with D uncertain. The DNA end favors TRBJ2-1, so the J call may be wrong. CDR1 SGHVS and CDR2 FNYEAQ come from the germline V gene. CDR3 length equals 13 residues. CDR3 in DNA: TGTGCCAGCAGCTTACGTTACCTCAATGAGCAGTTCTTC. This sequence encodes CASSLRYLNEQFF.

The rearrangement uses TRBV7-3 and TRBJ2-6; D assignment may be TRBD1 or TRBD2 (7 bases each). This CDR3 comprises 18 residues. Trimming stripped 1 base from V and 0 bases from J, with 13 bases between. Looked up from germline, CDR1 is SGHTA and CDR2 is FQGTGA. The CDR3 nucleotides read TGTGCCAGCAGCTTAAGTGTCAGGGGGGGCTCTGGGGCCAACGTCCTGACTTTC. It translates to CASSLSVRGGSGANVLTF. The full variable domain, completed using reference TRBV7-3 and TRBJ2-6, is GAGVSQTPSNKVTEKGKYVELRCDPISGHTALYWYRQSLGQGPEFLIYFQGTGAADDSGLPNDRFFAVRPEGSVSTLKIQRTERGDSAVYLCASSLSVRGGSGANVLTFGAGSRLTVL.

The CDR3 spells CASSLPSEGGYNEQFF. Written as DNA, the CDR3 is TGTGCCAGCAGTTTACCCTCGGAGGGCGGCTACAATGAGCAGTTCTTC. The rearrangement links TRBV28 to TRBJ2-5; maybe TRBD2 (6 bases). Matching the DNA end better, TRBJ2-1 makes the J call doubtful. The CDR3 runs 16 residues. Germline assignment: CDR1 MDHEN and CDR2 SYDVKM.

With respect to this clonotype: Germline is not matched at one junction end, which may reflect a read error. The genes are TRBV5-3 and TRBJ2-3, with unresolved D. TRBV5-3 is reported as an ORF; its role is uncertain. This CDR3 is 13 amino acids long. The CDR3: CASSLLSTDTQYF. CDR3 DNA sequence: TGTGCCAGCAGCTTGCTTAGCACAGATACGCAGTATTTT.

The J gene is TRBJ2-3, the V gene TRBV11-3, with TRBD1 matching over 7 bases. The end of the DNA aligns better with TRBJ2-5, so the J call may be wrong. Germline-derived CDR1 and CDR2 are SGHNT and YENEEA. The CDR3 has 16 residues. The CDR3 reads CASSSPFGTAQETQYF. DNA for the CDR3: TGTGCCAGCAGCTCCCCCTTTGGGACAGCACAAGAGACCCAGTACTTC.